This T cell receptor beta chain was found in a study of siplizumab effects on memory and regulatory T cells. Findings of the study overall: Poor capture below about 10^-5 frequency left most alloreactive clones unmapped to unstimulated subsets. Naive T cell populations appeared to exhibit greater diversity than memory cells and appeared to be major alloresponse contributors. Confirmation was lacking for the suppressive function of proliferating Tregs derived from siplizumab cultures.

Libraries were prepared by immunoSEQ multiplex PCR; TCRdb keeps only in-frame clonotypes and omits some of them. The profile covers about 10,000 clones, with roughly 40% appearing a single time and about 9.4% taken by the ten largest. Notes on this clone: Its specificity is not known. Sequence at one end of the junction differs from germline and may be a read error.

Kept together in coculture, the mixed lymphocyte reaction cells spent more than five days at 37°C. Germline CDR1 is MNHNS and CDR2 is SASEGT. The CDR3 consists of 13 residues. Material for sequencing was CFSE-low (dividing) CD4+ T cells sorted from an allogeneic mixed lymphocyte reaction. The V and J genes are TRBV6-1 and TRBJ2-7, with 7 nucleotides matching TRBD2. This sequence originates from a human donor in good health; the cells came from an allogeneic mixed lymphocyte reaction. The CDR3, as DNA: TGTGCCATCAGTGGGGGGGAGTCCTACGAGCAGTACTTC. Translation: CAISGGESYEQYF.